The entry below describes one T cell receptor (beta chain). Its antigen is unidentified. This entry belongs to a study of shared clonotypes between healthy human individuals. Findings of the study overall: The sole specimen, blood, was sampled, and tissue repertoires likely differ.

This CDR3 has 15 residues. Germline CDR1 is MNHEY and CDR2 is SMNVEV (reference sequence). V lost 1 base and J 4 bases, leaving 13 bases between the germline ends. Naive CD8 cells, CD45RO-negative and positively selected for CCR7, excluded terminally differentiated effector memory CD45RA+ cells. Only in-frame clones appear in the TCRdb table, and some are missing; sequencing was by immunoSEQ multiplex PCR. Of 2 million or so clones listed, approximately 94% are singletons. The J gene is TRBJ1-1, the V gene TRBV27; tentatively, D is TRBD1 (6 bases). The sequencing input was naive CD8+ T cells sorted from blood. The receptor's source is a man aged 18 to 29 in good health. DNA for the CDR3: TGTGCCAGCAGTTTATTTCCAGGGGTGGGCACTGAAGCTTTCTTT. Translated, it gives CASSLFPGVGTEAFF.